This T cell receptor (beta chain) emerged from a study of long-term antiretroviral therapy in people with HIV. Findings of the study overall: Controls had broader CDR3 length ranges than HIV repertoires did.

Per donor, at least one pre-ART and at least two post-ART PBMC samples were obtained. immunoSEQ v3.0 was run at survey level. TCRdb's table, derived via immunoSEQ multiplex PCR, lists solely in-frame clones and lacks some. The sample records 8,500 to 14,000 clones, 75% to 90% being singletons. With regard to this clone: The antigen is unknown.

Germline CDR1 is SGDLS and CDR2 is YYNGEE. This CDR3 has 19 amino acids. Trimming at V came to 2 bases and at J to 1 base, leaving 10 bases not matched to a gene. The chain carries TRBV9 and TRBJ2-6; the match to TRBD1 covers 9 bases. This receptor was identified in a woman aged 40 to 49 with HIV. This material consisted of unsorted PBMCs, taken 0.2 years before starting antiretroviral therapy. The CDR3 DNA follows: TGTGCCAGCAGCGTCCTACCGGGACAGGGCGCATCTGGGGCCAACGTCCTGACTTTC. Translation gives CASSVLPGQGASGANVLTF.